This entry lists 24 T cell receptor beta chains sequenced from one sample in a study of T cell repertoires in cytomegalovirus infection. For these TCRs, the target antigens are not known. TCRdb recomputed calls from the reads with MiXCR, one row per CDR3 protein. The sample comprises more than 300,000 distinct CDR3 sequences, about a third of which are singletons, and around an eighth rests with the top ten. The material was cultured PBMCs, obtained from culture after CMV antigen stimulation. The receptors were gathered from a human donor in good health (CMV status not recorded). Some clones in this sample may be carry-over from other donors' samples.

The chain carries TRBV15 and TRBJ1-1; D remains unclear. The CDR3 totals 15 residues. The V gene lost 6 bases and the J gene lost 6 bases, with 20 bases spanning the gap. The germline V gene encodes CDR1 LNHNV and CDR2 YYDKDF (reference sequence). The chain's CDR3 is CATSSATELVAEAFF. In nucleotides, the CDR3 is TGTGCCACCAGTTCCGCGACCGAGCTGGTGGCTGAAGCTTTCTTT.

This clonotype was observed many times. The chain couples TRBV19 to TRBJ2-1; possible D gene TRBD2, 6 bases. With 5 bases removed from V and 4 bases from J, the gap between germline ends came to 12 bases. This CDR3 is 14 amino acids long. CDR1 and CDR2 from the germline V gene are LNHDA and SQIVND (reference sequence). The CDR3 here is CASSLVADYNEQFF. The CDR3 DNA sequence: TGTGCCAGTAGTCTAGTAGCGGATTACAATGAGCAGTTCTTC.

This clonotype appeared a few times. This sequence joins TRBV25-1 and TRBJ1-4; D may be TRBD1 (5 bases). CDR1 and CDR2 from the germline V gene are MGHDK and SYGVNS. V lost 5 bases to trimming and J lost 7 bases, with 17 bases between them. The CDR3 consists of 15 residues. The CDR3 sequence is CASSYSRDVGEKLFF. The DNA for the CDR3 is TGTGCCAGCAGTTATTCCCGGGACGTGGGTGAAAAACTGTTTTTT.

The chain is built from TRBV27 and TRBJ2-1; D not resolved. Trimming cost V 5 bases and J 7 bases, with 12 bases left between them. The germline gives CDR1 MNHEY, CDR2 SMNVEV (reference sequence). The CDR3 extends over 13 amino acids. CDR3 nucleotide sequence: TGTGCCAGCAGTCCGAGTCTGGGAAATGAGCAGTTCTTC. It codes for CASSPSLGNEQFF.

In its sample, this clonotype was seen a few times. The genes are TRBV12-3 or TRBV12-4 and TRBJ1-1; D is ambiguous. V lost 3 bases and J lost 4, with 6 bases in between. This CDR3 has 12 residues. Here the CDR3 DNA reads TGTGCCAGCAGTTTGTCCCCCACTGAAGCTTTCTTT. It is translated as CASSLSPTEAFF.

This clonotype was recorded at least ten times. J is TRBJ1-1 and V is TRBV28; D unresolved. Germline loops: CDR1 MDHEN, CDR2 SYDVKM. Between the trimmed V and J ends, which lost 8 bases and 5 bases, there was a span of 9 bases. The CDR3 runs to 11 residues. In nucleotides, the CDR3 is TGTGCCAGCTGTGTGGGTACTGAAGCTTTCTTT. This translates into CASCVGTEAFF.

A few counts support this clonotype. The chain links TRBV19 to TRBJ1-4; tentatively, D is TRBD1 (5 bases). This CDR3 spans 13 amino acids. Trimming removed 8 bases from V and 2 bases from J, with 9 bases in between. Germline CDR1 reads LNHDA; CDR2 reads SQIVND (reference sequence). CDR3 protein: CASQGVTNEKLFF. The CDR3 nucleotides read TGTGCCAGTCAGGGAGTCACTAATGAAAAACTGTTTTTT.

The chain carries TRBV6-5 and TRBJ1-1; 8 bases are shared with TRBD1. The J segment lost 0 bases and the V segment lost 2 bases, leaving 8 bases of the junction unmatched. Germline assignment: CDR1 MNHEY and CDR2 SVGAGI. This CDR3 region has 17 residues. CDR3 amino acids: CASSYPWTGNLNTEAFF. The DNA of the CDR3 is TGTGCCAGCAGTTACCCCTGGACAGGGAATCTGAACACTGAAGCTTTCTTT.

This clonotype has only a few counts. This chain links TRBV9 with TRBJ2-1; D may be TRBD1 (5 bases). Germline CDR1 and CDR2: SGDLS and YYNGEE. V was clipped by 1 base and J by 9 bases, with 11 bases between them. This CDR3 region has 13 residues. In nucleotides, the CDR3 is TGTGCCAGCAGCGTACAGGGCGGTCGTGAGCAGTTCTTC. The encoded protein is CASSVQGGREQFF.

This clonotype was counted a few times. The chain employs TRBV25-1 and TRBJ1-3; 8 bases are shared with TRBD1. Germline values: CDR1 MGHDK, CDR2 SYGVNS. The V segment lost 8 bases and the J segment 4 bases; nucleotides outside the gene matches: 4. CDR3 size: 13 residues. The CDR3 DNA sequence: TGTGCCAGCTCGACAGGGGTCGGAAACACCATATATTTT. Protein: CASSTGVGNTIYF.

This clonotype has only a few counts. V is TRBV7-2 and J is TRBJ2-1, with 8 bases identical to TRBD1. V was clipped by 6 bases and J by 2 bases; unmatched bases: 3. Germline V lookup: CDR1 SGHTA, CDR2 FQGNSA. The CDR3 has 14 residues. The CDR3 loop reads CASRKQGAYNEQFF. The CDR3 bases are TGTGCCAGCAGAAAACAGGGGGCCTACAATGAGCAGTTCTTC.

The chain combines TRBV6-5 with TRBJ1-5, with D maybe TRBD1 (6 bases). CDR3 size: 14 residues. V was shortened by 6 bases and J by 5 bases, with 14 bases between the two germline ends. Germline CDR1 reads MNHEY; CDR2 reads SVGAGI. The CDR3 reads CASRLGRGDQPQHF. The CDR3 DNA is TGTGCCAGCAGGCTGGGGAGGGGGGATCAGCCCCAGCATTTT.

This clonotype showed up just once. The chain employs TRBV27 and TRBJ1-1; D is perhaps TRBD1 (5 bases). Trimming left V 2 bases short and J 6 bases short, with 13 bases between. There are 14 residues in the CDR3. The germline CDR1 and CDR2 sequences are MNHEY and SMNVEV (reference sequence). The CDR3 coding sequence is TGTGCCAGCAGTTTACGGGGAGGGGACGCTGAAGCTTTCTTT. It codes for CASSLRGGDAEAFF.

This clonotype has a count of ten or more. The chain recombines TRBV7-2 with TRBJ2-1; 11 bases line up with TRBD2. CDR1 is SGHTA, CDR2 FQGNSA, per germline. The CDR3 consists of 16 residues. With V trimmed by 3 bases and J by 10 bases, 11 bases remained unmatched. This CDR3 is CASSFSLAGAPPEQFF. In DNA, the CDR3 is TGTGCCAGCAGCTTCTCACTAGCGGGAGCACCCCCCGAGCAGTTCTTC.

This clonotype has only a few counts. At one end the junction does not follow the germline gene, possibly because of a read error. The V and J genes are TRBV4-2 and TRBJ2-7; TRBD2 aligns across 7 bases. Germline assignment: CDR1 LGHNA and CDR2 YNFKEQ. The CDR3 consists of 15 residues. The CDR3 sequence: CASSEDWLADYEQYF. Here the CDR3 DNA reads TGTGCCAGCAGCGAAGACTGGCTAGCGGACTACGAGCAGTACTTC.

This sequence joins TRBV10-3 and TRBJ2-3; D possibly matches TRBD1 or TRBD2 (5 bases each). Per germline, CDR1 ENHRY and CDR2 SYGVKD. There are 15 residues in the CDR3. Between the trimmed V and J ends, which lost 6 bases and 0 bases, there was a span of 13 bases. The CDR3 sequence: CAISSLWDSTDTQYF. The CDR3 nucleotides read TGTGCCATCAGCTCGCTTTGGGACAGCACAGATACGCAGTATTTT.

This clonotype was counted many times. The V gene is TRBV7-2, the J gene TRBJ2-7, with 8 bases that match TRBD1. The trim removed 4 bases at V and 7 bases at J, leaving 6 bases unmatched. Germline loops: CDR1 SGHTA, CDR2 FQGNSA. The CDR3 runs to 13 residues. This CDR3 is CASSSGGSKEQYF. The CDR3, as DNA: TGTGCCAGCAGCTCAGGGGGCTCAAAGGAGCAGTACTTC. Full variable domain (remainder filled in from reference TRBV7-2 and TRBJ2-7): GAGVSQSPSNKVTEKGKDVELRCDPISGHTALYWYRQSLGQGLEFLIYFQGNSAPDKSGLPSDRFSAERTGGSVSTLTIQRTQQEDSAVYLCASSSGGSKEQYFGPGTRLTVT.

The CDR3 loop reads CASSFPAGSSYEQYF. CDR3 sequence (DNA): TGTGCCAGCAGTTTTCCGGCGGGGAGCTCCTACGAGCAGTACTTC. The chain recombines TRBV12-3 or TRBV12-4 with TRBJ2-7, with a weak D call TRBD2 (6 bases). Trimming took 3 bases from V and 0 from J, leaving 12 bases between them. The CDR3 runs to 15 residues.

The CDR3 DNA follows: TGTGCCAGCACCATTAGGAGTTTCGGAAACACCATATATTTT. Its translation is CASTIRSFGNTIYF. This chain links TRBV12-3 or TRBV12-4 with TRBJ1-3; no firm D call. V was trimmed by 7 bases and J by 4 bases, leaving 14 bases between them. The CDR3 runs 14 residues.

This clonotype came up a few times. The V and J genes are TRBV7-8 and TRBJ1-2; a possible D gene is TRBD1 (6 bases). Looked up from germline, CDR1 is SGHVS and CDR2 is FQNEAQ. The V gene lost 0 bases and the J gene lost 4 bases, with 9 bases spanning the gap. CDR3 size: 14 residues. This CDR3 is CASSLAPGVYGYTF. The CDR3 DNA reads as TGTGCCAGCAGCTTAGCCCCAGGGGTCTATGGCTACACCTTC.

The rearrangement uses TRBV6-2 or TRBV6-3 and TRBJ2-7, with TRBD1 matching over 7 bases. Germline loops: CDR1 MNHEY, CDR2 SVGEGT. This CDR3 comprises 18 residues. Trimming removed 2 bases from V and 2 bases from J; junction bases left unmatched: 15. The CDR3 DNA is TGTGCCAGCAGTTACGGGGTGGAATCACAGGGGAACACCTACGAGCAGTACTTC. This gives the protein CASSYGVESQGNTYEQYF.

This clonotype was seen a handful of times. The chain uses TRBV19 and TRBJ2-7; D might be TRBD2 (5 bases). V lost 3 bases to trimming and J lost 5 bases, with 11 bases between them. The length of the CDR3 is 13 residues. Germline V gene lookup returns CDR1 LNHDA and CDR2 SQIVND (reference sequence). The CDR3 nucleotides read TGTGCCAGTAGTATGTTTTCGGGGAACGAGCAGTACTTC. Translated: CASSMFSGNEQYF.

In its sample, this clonotype was seen a few times. This chain connects TRBV11-2 to TRBJ2-5; maybe TRBD1 (5 bases). Trimming took off 5 bases at V and 1 base at J, with 8 bases between the two ends. Germline-derived CDR1 and CDR2 are SGHAT and FQNNGV. The CDR3 is made up of 13 amino acids. The CDR3 reads CASSQGFQETQYF. The CDR3 DNA is TGTGCCAGCAGCCAGGGATTCCAAGAGACCCAGTACTTC.

This clonotype was observed at least ten times. The rearrangement joins TRBV7-9 to TRBJ1-2; D ambiguous. CDR3 length: 15 amino acids. CDR1 is SEHNR and CDR2 is FQNEAQ in the germline V gene (reference sequence). The V and J ends lost 5 bases and 0 bases respectively, with 13 bases between them. CDR3 sequence reads: CASSPGSGANYGYTF. CDR3 nucleotide sequence: TGTGCCAGCAGCCCCGGAAGCGGGGCTAACTATGGCTACACCTTC.